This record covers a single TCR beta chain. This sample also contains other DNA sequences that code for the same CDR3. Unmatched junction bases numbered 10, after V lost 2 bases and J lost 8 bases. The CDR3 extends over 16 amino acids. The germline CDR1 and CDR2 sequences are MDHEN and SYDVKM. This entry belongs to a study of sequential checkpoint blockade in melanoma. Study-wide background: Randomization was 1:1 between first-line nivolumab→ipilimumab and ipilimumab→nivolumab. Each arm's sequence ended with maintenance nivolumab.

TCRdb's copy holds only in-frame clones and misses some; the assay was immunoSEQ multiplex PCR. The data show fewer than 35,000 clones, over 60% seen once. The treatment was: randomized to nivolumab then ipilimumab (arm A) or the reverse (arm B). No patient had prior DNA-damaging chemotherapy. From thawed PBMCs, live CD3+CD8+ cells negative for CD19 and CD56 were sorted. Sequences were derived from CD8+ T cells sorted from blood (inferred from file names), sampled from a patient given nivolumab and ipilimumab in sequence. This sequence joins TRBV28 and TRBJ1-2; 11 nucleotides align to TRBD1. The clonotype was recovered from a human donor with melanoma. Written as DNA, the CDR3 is TGTGCCAGCAGTTTAGGGGATTGGACAGGGGGCGAGGGCTACACCTTC. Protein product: CASSLGDWTGGEGYTF.